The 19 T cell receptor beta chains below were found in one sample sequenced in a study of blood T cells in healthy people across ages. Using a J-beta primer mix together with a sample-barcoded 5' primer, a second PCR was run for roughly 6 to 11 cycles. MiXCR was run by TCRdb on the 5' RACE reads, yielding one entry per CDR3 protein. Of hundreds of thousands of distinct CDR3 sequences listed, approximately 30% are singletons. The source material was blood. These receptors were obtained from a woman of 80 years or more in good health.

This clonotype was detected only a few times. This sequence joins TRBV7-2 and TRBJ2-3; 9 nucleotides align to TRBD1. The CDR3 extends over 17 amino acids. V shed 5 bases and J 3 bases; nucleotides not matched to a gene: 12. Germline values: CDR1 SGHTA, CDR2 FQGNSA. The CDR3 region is CASSLQGAWSKTDTQYF. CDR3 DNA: TGTGCCAGCAGCCTACAGGGGGCCTGGAGCAAGACAGATACGCAGTATTTT.

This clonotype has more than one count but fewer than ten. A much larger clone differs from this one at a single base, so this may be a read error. CDR3 loop: CACSLSGGEQYF. The CDR3 coding sequence is TGTGCCTGCAGTTTGTCGGGGGGCGAGCAGTACTTC. The chain combines TRBV27 with TRBJ2-7; 7 positions agree with TRBD2. In germline, CDR1 is MNHEY, CDR2 SMNVEV (reference sequence). CDR3 length: 12 residues.

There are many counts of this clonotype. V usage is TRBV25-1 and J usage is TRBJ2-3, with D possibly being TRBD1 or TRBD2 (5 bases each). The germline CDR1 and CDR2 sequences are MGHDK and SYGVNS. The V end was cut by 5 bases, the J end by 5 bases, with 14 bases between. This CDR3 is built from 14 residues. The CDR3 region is CASSTPGRGDTQYF. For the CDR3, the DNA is TGTGCCAGCAGTACCCCGGGACGCGGAGATACGCAGTATTTT.

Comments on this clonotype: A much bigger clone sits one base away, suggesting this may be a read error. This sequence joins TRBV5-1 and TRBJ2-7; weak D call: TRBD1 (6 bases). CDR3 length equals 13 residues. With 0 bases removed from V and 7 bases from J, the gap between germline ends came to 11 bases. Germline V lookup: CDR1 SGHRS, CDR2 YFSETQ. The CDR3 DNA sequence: TGCGCCAGCAGCTTGGCCTGGGACACTGAGCAGTACTTC. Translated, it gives CASSLAWDTEQYF.

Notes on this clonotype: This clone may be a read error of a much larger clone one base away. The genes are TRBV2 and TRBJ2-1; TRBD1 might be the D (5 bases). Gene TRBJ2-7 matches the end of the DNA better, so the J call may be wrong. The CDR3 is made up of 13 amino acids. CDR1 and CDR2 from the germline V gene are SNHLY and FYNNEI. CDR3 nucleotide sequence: TGTGCCAGCATTGAGCAGGGTTACAATGAGCAGTACTTC. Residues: CASIEQGYNEQYF.

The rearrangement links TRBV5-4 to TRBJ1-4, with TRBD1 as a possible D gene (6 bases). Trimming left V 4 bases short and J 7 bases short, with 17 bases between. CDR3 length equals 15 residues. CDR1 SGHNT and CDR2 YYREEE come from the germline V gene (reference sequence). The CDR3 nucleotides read TGTGCCAGCAGCCCGGGGGTCAGGGGCGGTGAAAAACTGTTTTTT. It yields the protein CASSPGVRGGEKLFF.

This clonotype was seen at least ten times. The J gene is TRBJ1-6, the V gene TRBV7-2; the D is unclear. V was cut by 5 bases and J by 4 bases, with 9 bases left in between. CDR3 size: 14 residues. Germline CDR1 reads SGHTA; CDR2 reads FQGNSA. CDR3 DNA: TGTGCCAGCAGCCGTGACGGATATAATTCACCCCTCCACTTT. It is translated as CASSRDGYNSPLHF.

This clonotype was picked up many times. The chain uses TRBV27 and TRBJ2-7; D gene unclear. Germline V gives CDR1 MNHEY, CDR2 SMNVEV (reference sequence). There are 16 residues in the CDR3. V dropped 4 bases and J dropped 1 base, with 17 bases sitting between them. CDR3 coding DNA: TGTGCCAGCAGTTCTGGATTGGGTAGAATTTCCTACGAGCAGTACTTC. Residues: CASSSGLGRISYEQYF.

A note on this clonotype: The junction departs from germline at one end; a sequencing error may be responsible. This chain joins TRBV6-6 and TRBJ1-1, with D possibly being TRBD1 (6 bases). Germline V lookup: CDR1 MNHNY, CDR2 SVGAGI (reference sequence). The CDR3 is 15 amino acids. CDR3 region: CASSYRQGMNAEAFF. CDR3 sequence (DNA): TGTGCCAGCAGTTACAGGCAGGGGATGAACGCTGAAGCTTTCTTT.

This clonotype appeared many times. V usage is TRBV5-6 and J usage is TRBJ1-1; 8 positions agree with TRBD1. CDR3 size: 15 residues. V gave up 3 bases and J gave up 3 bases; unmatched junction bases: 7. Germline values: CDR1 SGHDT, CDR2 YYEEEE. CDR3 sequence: CASSWTGTRDTEAFF. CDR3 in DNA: TGTGCCAGCAGCTGGACAGGGACGCGCGACACTGAAGCTTTCTTT.

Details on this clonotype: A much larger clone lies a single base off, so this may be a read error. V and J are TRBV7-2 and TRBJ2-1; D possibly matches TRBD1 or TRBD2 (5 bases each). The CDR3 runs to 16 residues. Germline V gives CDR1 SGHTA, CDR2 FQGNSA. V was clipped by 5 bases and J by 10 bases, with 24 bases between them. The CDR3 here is CASSRGTIGAPYEQFF. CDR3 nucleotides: TGTGCCAGCAGCCGGGGCACAATTGGGGCTCCCTACGAGCAGTTCTTC.

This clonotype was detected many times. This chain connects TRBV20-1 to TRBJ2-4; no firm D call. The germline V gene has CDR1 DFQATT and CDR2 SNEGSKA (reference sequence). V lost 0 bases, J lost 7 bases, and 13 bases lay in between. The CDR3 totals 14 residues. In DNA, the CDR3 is TGCAGTGCTAGAGACCCCTCCACTCGGAACATTCAGTACTTC. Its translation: CSARDPSTRNIQYF.

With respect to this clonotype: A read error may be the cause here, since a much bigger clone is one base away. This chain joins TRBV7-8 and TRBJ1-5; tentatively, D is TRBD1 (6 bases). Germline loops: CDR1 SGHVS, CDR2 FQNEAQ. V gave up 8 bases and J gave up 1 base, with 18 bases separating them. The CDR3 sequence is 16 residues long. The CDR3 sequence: CASQMGRGASNQPQHF. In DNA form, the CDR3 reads TGTGCCAGCCAGATGGGGCGGGGGGCGAGCAATCAGCCCCAGCATTTT.

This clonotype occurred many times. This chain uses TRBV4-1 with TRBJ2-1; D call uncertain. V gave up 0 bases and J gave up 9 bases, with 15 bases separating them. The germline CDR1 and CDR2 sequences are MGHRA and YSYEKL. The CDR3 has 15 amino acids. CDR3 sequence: CASSQDSGLVGEQFF. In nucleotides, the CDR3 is TGCGCCAGCAGCCAAGATTCGGGCCTGGTGGGTGAGCAGTTCTTC.

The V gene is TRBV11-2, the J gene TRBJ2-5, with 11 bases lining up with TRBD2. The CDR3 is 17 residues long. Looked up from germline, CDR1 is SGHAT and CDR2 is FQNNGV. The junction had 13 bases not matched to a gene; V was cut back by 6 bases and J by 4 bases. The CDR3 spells CASRRTPSGGKRETQYF. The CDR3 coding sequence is TGTGCCAGCAGAAGAACGCCTAGCGGGGGGAAACGAGAGACCCAGTACTTC.

The CDR3 region has the DNA TGTGCCTGGAGTGGGGGACAGGGGGCGACTGGCTACACCTTC. Its translation is CAWSGGQGATGYTF. V gene TRBV30 combines with J gene TRBJ1-2, with 12 positions matching TRBD1. Germline CDR1 and CDR2: GTSNPN and SVGIG (reference sequence). Trimming took 1 base from V and 7 from J; bases not matched to a gene: 4. The CDR3 contains 14 residues.

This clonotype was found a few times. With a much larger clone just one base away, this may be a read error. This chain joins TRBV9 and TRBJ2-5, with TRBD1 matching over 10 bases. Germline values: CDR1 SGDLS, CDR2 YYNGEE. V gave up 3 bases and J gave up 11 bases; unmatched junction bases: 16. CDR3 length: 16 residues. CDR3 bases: TGTGCCAGCAGCGACCAACCCGGGACAGGGGAGAATGAGCAGTACTTC. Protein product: CASSDQPGTGENEQYF.

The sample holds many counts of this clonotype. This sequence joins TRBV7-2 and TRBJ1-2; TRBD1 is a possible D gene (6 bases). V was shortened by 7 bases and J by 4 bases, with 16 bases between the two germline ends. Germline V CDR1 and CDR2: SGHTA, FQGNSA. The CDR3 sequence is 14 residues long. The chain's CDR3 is CASTRGAGVYGYTF. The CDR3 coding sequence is TGTGCCAGCACCCGGGGGGCCGGGGTCTATGGCTACACCTTC.

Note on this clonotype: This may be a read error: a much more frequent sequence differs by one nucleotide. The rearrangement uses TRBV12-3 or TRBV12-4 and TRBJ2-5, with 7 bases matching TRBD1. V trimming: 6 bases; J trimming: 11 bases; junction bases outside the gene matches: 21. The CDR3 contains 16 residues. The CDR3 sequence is CASRHYEKGGYNEQYF. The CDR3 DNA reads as TGTGCCAGCAGGCACTATGAGAAAGGGGGCTACAATGAGCAGTACTTC.